These 12 T cell receptor beta chains were sequenced from one sample in a study of T cells after yellow fever vaccination. Using its own MiXCR run on the 5' RACE reads, TCRdb lists one record per CDR3 protein. Here the sample spans hundreds of thousands of distinct CDR3 sequences, around an eighth being singletons. The sample here was PBMCs, taken on the day of the yellow fever booster vaccination. Receptors were obtained from a man aged 25 to 40 who received the YFV17D yellow fever vaccine.

The chain links TRBV7-8 to TRBJ2-3; D gene uncertain. Trimming cost V 6 bases and J 2 bases, with 9 bases left between them. Per the germline V gene, CDR1 is SGHVS and CDR2 is FQNEAQ. This CDR3 is 13 amino acids long. In DNA form, the CDR3 reads TGTGCCAGCAGTCAGCCGCCCACAGATACGCAGTATTTT. Protein sequence: CASSQPPTDTQYF. Based on the CDR3 plus reference TRBV7-8 and TRBJ2-3, the full variable domain is GAGVSQSPRYKVAKRGQDVALRCDPISGHVSLFWYQQALGQGPEFLTYFQNEAQLDKSGLPSDRFFAERPEGSVSTLKIQRTQQEDSAVYLCASSQPPTDTQYFGPGTRLTVL.

This clonotype has a handful of counts. The genes are TRBV3-1 and TRBJ2-2; 14 nucleotides agree with TRBD2. Germline V gene lookup returns CDR1 LGHDT and CDR2 YNNKEL (reference sequence). The CDR3 is made up of 17 amino acids. The V segment lost 4 bases and the J segment 7 bases; nucleotides outside the gene matches: 8. The CDR3 DNA reads TGTGCCAGCAGCCTGCAGGGACTAGCGGGAGCGAACGGGGAGCTGTTTTTT. Translating gives CASSLQGLAGANGELFF. Full variable domain (outside the CDR3, taken from reference TRBV3-1 and TRBJ2-2): DTAVSQTPKYLVTQMGNDKSIKCEQNLGHDTMYWYKQDSKKFLKIMFSYNNKELIINETVPNRFSPKSPDKAHLNLHINSLELGDSAVYFCASSLQGLAGANGELFFGEGSRLTVL.

The chain is built from TRBV3-1 and TRBJ2-1; D gene uncertain. This CDR3 region has 13 residues. Trimming left V 0 bases short and J 11 bases short, with 11 bases between. Germline V CDR1 and CDR2: LGHDT, YNNKEL (reference sequence). The CDR3 nucleotides are TGTGCCAGCAGCCAAGATCGTGTGACTCAGCAGTTCTTC. It encodes CASSQDRVTQQFF.

This clonotype occurred a few times. The CDR3 DNA reads as TGCGCCAGCAGCTTGATGAAGGGCGGCTATAATTCACCCCTCCACTTT. Protein: CASSLMKGGYNSPLHF. This chain connects TRBV5-1 to TRBJ1-6; D remains unclear. The CDR3 spans 16 residues. The germline V gene encodes CDR1 SGHRS and CDR2 YFSETQ. Deletions cut 1 base from V and 3 bases from J, with 11 bases between.

The sample holds a few counts of this clonotype. The chain uses TRBV24-1 and TRBJ2-2, with D perhaps TRBD2 (5 bases). The CDR3 is made up of 17 amino acids. Deletions cut 3 bases from V and 4 bases from J, with 17 bases between. CDR1 and CDR2 (germline): KGHDR, SFDVKD. The CDR3 reads CATSDPVEGAVTGELFF. CDR3 DNA: TGTGCCACCAGTGATCCTGTCGAGGGAGCGGTCACCGGGGAGCTGTTTTTT.

This clonotype was counted only a few times. The gene calls are TRBV12-3 or TRBV12-4 and TRBJ2-7, with a weak D call TRBD2 (5 bases). The germline V and J ends were trimmed by 5 bases and 6 bases, with 14 bases remaining between them. The CDR3 loop spans 13 amino acids. The CDR3 sequence is CASSGEGGIEQYF. The DNA for the CDR3 is TGTGCCAGCAGTGGAGAGGGCGGTATCGAGCAGTACTTC.

This clonotype was seen only a few times. This chain connects TRBV12-3 or TRBV12-4 to TRBJ2-1, with 9 bases identical to TRBD1. Trimming took 5 bases from V and 4 from J; bases not matched to a gene: 9. This CDR3 is built from 16 residues. This chain's CDR3 is CASSLQGAIGYNEQFF. The CDR3 DNA reads as TGTGCCAGCAGTCTACAGGGGGCGATTGGGTACAATGAGCAGTTCTTC.

J is TRBJ2-7 and V is TRBV7-2; D not certain. Germline CDR1 SGHTA, CDR2 FQGNSA. The V end was cut by 4 bases, the J end by 3 bases, with 13 bases between. CDR3 length equals 14 residues. CDR3 coding DNA: TGTGCCAGCAGCTCGCGCCCGTACCTCTACGAGCAGTACTTC. Amino acids: CASSSRPYLYEQYF.

J is TRBJ2-7 and V is TRBV5-1; TRBD1 matches 10 bases. CDR3 length equals 15 residues. Unmatched junction bases numbered 8, after V lost 1 base and J lost 7 bases. Germline-derived CDR1 and CDR2 are SGHRS and YFSETQ. The CDR3 nucleotides read TGCGCCAGCAGCTTGATCGGGACAGGGGAGGTTGAGCAGTACTTC. This sequence encodes CASSLIGTGEVEQYF.

The V call is TRBV24-1, the J call TRBJ2-3, with 10 nucleotides matching TRBD1. The CDR3 is 15 residues long. The germline V gene encodes CDR1 KGHDR and CDR2 SFDVKD. Trimming removed 4 bases from V and 7 bases from J; junction bases left unmatched: 7. Written as DNA, the CDR3 is TGTGCCACCAGTGACCCGGGACAGGGGCCGAATACGCAGTATTTT. Translating gives CATSDPGQGPNTQYF.

This clonotype has only a few counts. The chain uses TRBV24-1 and TRBJ2-1; D ambiguous. The CDR3 is 15 amino acids. Trimming removed 0 bases from V and 8 bases from J, with 13 bases in between. CDR1 KGHDR and CDR2 SFDVKD come from the germline V gene. The CDR3 region is CATSDLQRSADEQFF. In DNA form, the CDR3 reads TGTGCCACCAGTGATTTGCAGAGGAGTGCGGATGAGCAGTTCTTC.

The table lists this clonotype with many counts. The chain carries TRBV4-3 and TRBJ1-2; D uncertain. The germline gives CDR1 LGHNA, CDR2 YSLEER. Trimming took 0 bases from V and 4 from J, leaving 12 bases between them. CDR3 size: 15 residues. In DNA form, the CDR3 reads TGCGCCAGCAGCCAAGAGAGGCTCCCCAGCTATGGCTACACCTTC. Its translation: CASSQERLPSYGYTF.